This T cell receptor (beta chain) is drawn from a study of shared clonotypes between healthy human individuals. Study-wide results and limits: Naive subsets generally had larger estimated richness than memory subsets.

CD45RA-negative memory and CD45RA+ naive subsets were split from the CD4+ cells. Replicate PCRs run on sorted subsets employed around 200 ng DNA, 30,000 to 35,000 T cell genomes. Original data processing: ImmunoSEQ output held junction-only sequences without quality scores, so filtering differed. Method: immunoSEQ multiplex PCR; TCRdb's copy keeps in-frame clones and lacks some. The V and J calls and clone size come from that table; D and trimming were worked out from the DNA. Seen here are under 1,100,000 clones, about 80% observed once, and the top ten hold roughly 0.57%. The junction had 5 bases not matched to a gene; V was cut back by 7 bases and J by 3 bases. CDR1 is SGHRS and CDR2 is YFSETQ in the germline V gene. The CDR3 runs 13 residues. Worth noting for this clone: As yet, its antigen is unknown.

The sequence came from a man between 18 and 29 years old in good health. Some clones in this sample may be carry-over from other donors' samples. The chain couples TRBV5-1 to TRBJ1-1; 8 bases fit TRBD1. Sequencing was carried out using memory CD4+ T cells from PBMCs. Sample subset: CD45RA-negative fraction. The CDR3 here is CASGYRGDTEAFF. CDR3 in DNA: TGCGCCAGCGGATACAGGGGGGACACTGAAGCTTTCTTT.